This T cell receptor beta chain derives from a study of blood T cell repertoires in COVID-19. Whole-study context: There were acute and convalescent COVID-19 samples, and they came from the United States, Italy and Spain. Sources were T cells, B-cell-depleted T cells, or PBMCs; the material itself was cDNA or gDNA.

As originally analysed: Reference gene primers were amplified, and this amplification served to estimate nucleated cell counts. Sequencing used immunoSEQ multiplex PCR; TCRdb keeps in-frame clones, though not all of them. D and trimming come from the DNA, and the V and J calls and clone size come from that table. Of approximately 84,000 clones listed, around four fifths were seen once; the top ten hold 15% to 20%. Per the germline V gene, CDR1 is SEHNR and CDR2 is FQNEAQ (reference sequence). V was clipped by 5 bases and J by 6 bases, with 11 bases between them. This CDR3 is 13 amino acids long. In its sample, this clone was seen a few times.

The J gene is TRBJ1-3, the V gene TRBV7-9, with D unclear. This clonotype was sampled from a human donor in a cohort sampled during active COVID-19. The source material was peripheral blood. In nucleotides, the CDR3 is TGTGCCAGCAGCACCCGGAGTTTAAACACCATATATTTT. The encoded protein is CASSTRSLNTIYF.